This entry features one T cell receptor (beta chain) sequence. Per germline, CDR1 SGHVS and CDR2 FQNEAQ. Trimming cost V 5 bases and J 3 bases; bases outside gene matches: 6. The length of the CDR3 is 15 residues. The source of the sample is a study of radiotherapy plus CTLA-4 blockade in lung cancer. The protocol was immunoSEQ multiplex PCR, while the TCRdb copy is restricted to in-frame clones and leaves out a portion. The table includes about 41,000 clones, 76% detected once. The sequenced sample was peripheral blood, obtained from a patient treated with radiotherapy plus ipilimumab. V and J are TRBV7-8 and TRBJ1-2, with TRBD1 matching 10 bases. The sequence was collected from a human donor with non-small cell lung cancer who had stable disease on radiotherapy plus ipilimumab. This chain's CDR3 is CASSPWDRGDYGYTF. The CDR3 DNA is TGTGCCAGCAGCCCCTGGGACAGGGGAGACTATGGCTACACCTTC.